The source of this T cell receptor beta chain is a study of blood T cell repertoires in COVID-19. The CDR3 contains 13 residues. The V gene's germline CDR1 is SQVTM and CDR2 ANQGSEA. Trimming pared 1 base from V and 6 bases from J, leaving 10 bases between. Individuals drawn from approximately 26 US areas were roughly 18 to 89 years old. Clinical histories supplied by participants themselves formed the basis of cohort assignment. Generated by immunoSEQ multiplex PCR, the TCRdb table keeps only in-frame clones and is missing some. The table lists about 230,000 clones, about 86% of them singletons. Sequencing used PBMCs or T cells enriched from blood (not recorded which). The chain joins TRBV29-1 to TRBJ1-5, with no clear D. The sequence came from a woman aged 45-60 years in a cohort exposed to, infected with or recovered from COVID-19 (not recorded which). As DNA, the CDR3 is TGCAGCGTTGAAGGATCCCCGGGTCAGCCCCAGCATTTT. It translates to CSVEGSPGQPQHF.